This TCR beta chain emerged from a study of CD8+ T cells in alopecia areata. Study summary: The study gave treated patients oral tofacitinib at 5 to 10 mg twice daily.

After removal of 8 bases from V and 3 bases from J, the junction contained 4 bases not matched to a gene. From germline, CDR1 is MNHEY and CDR2 SVGAGI. The CDR3 totals 13 residues. Extraction of RNA preceded its reverse transcription into cDNA, which served as the sequencing template. The table came from immunoSEQ multiplex PCR; TCRdb's copy has only in-frame clones and leaves some out. The sample consists of more than 150,000 clones, approximately 56% of them appearing once. PBMCs, the starting material, were the source of sorted CD4+ and CD8+ T cells. The origin of this receptor is a human donor with alopecia areata. This material consisted of CD4+ T cells sorted from blood, taken at week 0. V and J are TRBV6-5 and TRBJ1-5; 7 bases align to TRBD1. The CDR3 loop is CASAGQANQPQHF. The CDR3 DNA reads TGTGCCAGCGCAGGACAGGCCAATCAGCCCCAGCATTTT.